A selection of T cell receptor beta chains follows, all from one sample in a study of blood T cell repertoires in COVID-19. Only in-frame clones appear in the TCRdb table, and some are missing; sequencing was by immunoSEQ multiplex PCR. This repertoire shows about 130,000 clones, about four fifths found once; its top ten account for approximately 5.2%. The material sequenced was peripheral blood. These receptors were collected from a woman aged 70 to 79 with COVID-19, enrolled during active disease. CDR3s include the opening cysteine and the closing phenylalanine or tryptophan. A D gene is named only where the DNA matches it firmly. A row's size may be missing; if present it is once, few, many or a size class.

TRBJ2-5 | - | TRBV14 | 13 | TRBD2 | TGTGCCAGCAGCCAACGACTAGCTGGGACCCAGTACTTC | CASSQRLAGTQYF
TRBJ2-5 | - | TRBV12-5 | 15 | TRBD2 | TGTGCTAGTGGTTCGGGCAGGGCGGGAGCGGAGACCCAGTACTTC | CASGSGRAGAETQYF
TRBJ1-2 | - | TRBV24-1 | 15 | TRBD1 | TGTGCCACCAGTGACCCCAGGACAGGGGGGGGTGGCTACACCTTC | CATSDPRTGGGGYTF
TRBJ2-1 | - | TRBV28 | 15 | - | TGTGCCAGCAGCCTGCCCGGGGGCTCCTACAATGAGCAGTTCTTC | CASSLPGGSYNEQFF
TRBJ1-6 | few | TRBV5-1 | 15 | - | TGCGCCAGCAGCTTGGCCCCAGGGATGAATTCACCCCTCCACTTT | CASSLAPGMNSPLHF
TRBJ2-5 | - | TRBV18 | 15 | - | TGTGCCAGCTCACCCCTAGCTACGGACTCAGAAACCCAGTACTTC | CASSPLATDSETQYF
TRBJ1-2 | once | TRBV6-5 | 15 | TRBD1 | TGTGCCAGCAGAGGACAGGACTACTCTCGCTATGGCTACACCTTC | CASRGQDYSRYGYTF
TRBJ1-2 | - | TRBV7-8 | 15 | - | TGTGCCAGCAGCTCGTCCAGCGAAGTCAACTATGGCTACACCTTC | CASSSSSEVNYGYTF
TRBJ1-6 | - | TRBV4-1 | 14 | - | TGCGCCAGCAGCCTGCAGGGCACTAATTCACCCCTCCACTTT | CASSLQGTNSPLHF
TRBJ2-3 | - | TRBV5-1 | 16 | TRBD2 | TGCGCCAGCAGCCCCATAGCGGGGGGGGGCACAGATACGCAGTATTTT | CASSPIAGGGTDTQYF
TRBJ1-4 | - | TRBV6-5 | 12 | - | TGTGCCAGCAGGGCCCAAAATGAAAAACTGTTTTTT | CASRAQNEKLFF
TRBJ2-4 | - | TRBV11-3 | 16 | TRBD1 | TGTGCCAGCAGCTCGCAGACAGGGGTTGCCAAAAACATTCAGTACTTC | CASSSQTGVAKNIQYF
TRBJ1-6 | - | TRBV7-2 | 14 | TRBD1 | TGTGCCAGCAGCCCACAGGGGGGAAATTCACCCCTCCACTTT | CASSPQGGNSPLHF
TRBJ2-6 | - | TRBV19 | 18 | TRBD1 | TGTGCCAGTAGGGGGACAGGGGGCCTTTTATCCGGGGCCAACGTCCTGACTTTC | CASRGTGGLLSGANVLTF
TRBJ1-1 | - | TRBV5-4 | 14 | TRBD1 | TGTGCCAGCAGCCCGACAGGGACGGACACTGAAGCTTTCTTT | CASSPTGTDTEAFF
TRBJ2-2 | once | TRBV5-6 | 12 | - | TGTGCCAGCACAAGGGGTCCCGGGGAGCTGTTTTTT | CASTRGPGELFF
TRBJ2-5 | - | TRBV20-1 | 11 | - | TGCAGTGCCAGACCACAAGAGACCCAGTACTTC | CSARPQETQYF
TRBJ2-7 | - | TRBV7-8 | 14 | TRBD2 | TGTGCCAGCAGCCTAGGACTAGCGGGGTACGAGCAGTACTTC | CASSLGLAGYEQYF
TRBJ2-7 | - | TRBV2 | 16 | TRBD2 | TGTGCCAGCAGTGGAGGGAGGGGAGCGACAAACTACGAGCAGTACTTC | CASSGGRGATNYEQYF
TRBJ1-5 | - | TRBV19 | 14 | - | TGTGCCAGTAGTATCCCGACGACAGGTCAGCCCCAGCATTTT | CASSIPTTGQPQHF
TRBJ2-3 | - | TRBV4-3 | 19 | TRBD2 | TGCGCCAGCAGCCAATCCAGACTAGCGGGGGGCCCCCCCCCAGATACGCAGTATTTT | CASSQSRLAGGPPPDTQYF
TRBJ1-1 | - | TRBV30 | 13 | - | TGTGCCTGGGGCCAGACAGAGAACACTGAAGCTTTCTTT | CAWGQTENTEAFF
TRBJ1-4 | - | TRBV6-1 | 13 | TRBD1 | TGTGCCAGCAGTGAGGGCACCGGGACAGCTCTGTTTTTT | CASSEGTGTALFF
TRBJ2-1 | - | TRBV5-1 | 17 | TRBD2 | TGCGCCAGCAGCCCAGGGACTATGGCGGGGATGTACAATGAGCAGTTCTTC | CASSPGTMAGMYNEQFF
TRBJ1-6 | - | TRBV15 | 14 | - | TGTGCCACCAGCAGAGAACAGGGCGGGTCACCCCTCCACTTT | CATSREQGGSPLHF
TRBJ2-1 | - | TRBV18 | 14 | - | TGTGCCAGCTCACCCTTTAAATTATACAATGAGCAGTTCTTC | CASSPFKLYNEQFF
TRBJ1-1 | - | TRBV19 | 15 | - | TGTGCCAGTACCCCCGGTGGGGGGGCGAACACTGAAGCTTTCTTT | CASTPGGGANTEAFF
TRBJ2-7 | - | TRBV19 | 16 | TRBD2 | TGTGCCAGTAGTCCCGGGACTAGCACCCGGTCCTACGAGCAGTACTTC | CASSPGTSTRSYEQYF
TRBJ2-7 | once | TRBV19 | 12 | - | TGTGCGAGTACTGGGGGGAACTACGAGCAGTACTTC | CASTGGNYEQYF
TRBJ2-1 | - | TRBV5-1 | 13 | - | TGCGCCAGCACCCTCCGGGGATGGGATGAGCAGTTCTTC | CASTLRGWDEQFF
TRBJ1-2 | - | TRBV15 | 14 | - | TGTGCCACCAGCAGAAATAGGGGCGGGGATGGCTACACCTTC | CATSRNRGGDGYTF
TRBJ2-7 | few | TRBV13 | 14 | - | TGTGCCAGCAGCCGGAGGGCCTCTAAGATCCTGCAGTACTTC | CASSRRASKILQYF
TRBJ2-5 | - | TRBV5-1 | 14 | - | TGCGCCAGCAGCTTGACTGGAGCTCAAGAGACCCAGTACTTC | CASSLTGAQETQYF
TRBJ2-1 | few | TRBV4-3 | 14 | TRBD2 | TGCGCCAGCAGCCAGGGACTAGCGGGGGGAATGCAGTTCTTC | CASSQGLAGGMQFF
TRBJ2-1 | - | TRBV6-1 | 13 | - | TGTGCCAGCAGTGAAGCTTCCCGGGGAGGGCAGTTCTTC | CASSEASRGGQFF
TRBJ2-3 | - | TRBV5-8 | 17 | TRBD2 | TGTGCCAGCAGCTTCGCAGTCCTAGCGGCTAGCACAGATACGCAGTATTTT | CASSFAVLAASTDTQYF
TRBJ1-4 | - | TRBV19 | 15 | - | TGTGCCAGTAGTATAGAGGGCCCCGGGATTGAAAAACTGTTTTTT | CASSIEGPGIEKLFF
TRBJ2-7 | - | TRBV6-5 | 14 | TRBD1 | TGTGCCAGCAGTTATTCGACAGGGGCCTACGAGCAGTACTTC | CASSYSTGAYEQYF
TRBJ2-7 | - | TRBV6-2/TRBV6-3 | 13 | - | TGTGCCAGCAGTCGAGGGGGACCCTTGGAGCAGTACTTC | CASSRGGPLEQYF
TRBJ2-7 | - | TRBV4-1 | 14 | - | TGCGCCAGCAGCCAAGATGATGGGCAGGGCGAGCAGTACTTC | CASSQDDGQGEQYF
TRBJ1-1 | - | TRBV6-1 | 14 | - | TGTGCCAGCAGTGAATGGGGGGGGACCACTGAAGCTTTCTTT | CASSEWGGTTEAFF
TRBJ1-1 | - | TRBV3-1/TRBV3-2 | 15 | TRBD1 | TGTGCCAGCAGCCAAGTCAACAGGGGAAGCACTGAAGCTTTCTTT | CASSQVNRGSTEAFF
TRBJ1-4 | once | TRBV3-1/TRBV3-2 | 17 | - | TGTGCCAGCAGCCAAAGGGGAATCCCGACACTCGGTGAAAAACTGTTTTTT | CASSQRGIPTLGEKLFF
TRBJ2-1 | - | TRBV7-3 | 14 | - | TGTGCCAGCAGCTTAAGAGGGGGGGCCGTTGAGCAGTTCTTC | CASSLRGGAVEQFF
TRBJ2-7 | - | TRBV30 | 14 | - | TGTGCCTGGCAGAGTTTTCCCCTAGGCTACGAGCAGTACTTC | CAWQSFPLGYEQYF
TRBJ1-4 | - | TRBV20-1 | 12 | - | TGCAGTGCTAGTTCAGTGGATGAAAAACTGTTTTTT | CSASSVDEKLFF
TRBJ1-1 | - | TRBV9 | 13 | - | TGTGCCAGCAGCGTATACCTAAACACTGAAGCTTTCTTT | CASSVYLNTEAFF
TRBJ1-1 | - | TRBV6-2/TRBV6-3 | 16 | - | TGTGCCAGCAGTTACTCGACTTCCGATAATCGGCCTGAAGCTTTCTTT | CASSYSTSDNRPEAFF
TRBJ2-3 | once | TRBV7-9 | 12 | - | TGTGCCAGCAGCTTAGTGGGGGGTACGCAGTATTTT | CASSLVGGTQYF
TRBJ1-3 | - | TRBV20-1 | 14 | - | TGCAGTGCTAGTGACAGTCAGGTCGGAAACACCATATATTTT | CSASDSQVGNTIYF
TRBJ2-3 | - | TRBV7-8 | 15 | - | TGTGCCAGCAGCTTAGCCGGGGGAAGGACAGATACGCAGTATTTT | CASSLAGGRTDTQYF
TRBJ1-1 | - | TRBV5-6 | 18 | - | TGTGCCAGCATTTTGCAGGACGGGGTAGCTTTTAGGTACACTGAAGCTTTCTTT | CASILQDGVAFRYTEAFF
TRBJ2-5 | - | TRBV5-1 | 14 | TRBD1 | TGCGCCAGCAGCTTGGGCAGGGGGCGGGAGACCCAGTACTTC | CASSLGRGRETQYF
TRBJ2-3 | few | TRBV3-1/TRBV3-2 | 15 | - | TGTGCCAGCAGCCAAGTGAGGAGCAGAAGGGATACGCAGTATTTT | CASSQVRSRRDTQYF
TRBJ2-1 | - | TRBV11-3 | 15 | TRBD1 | TGTGCCAGCAGCCGGGACAGCAGCTCCTACAATGAGCAGTTCTTC | CASSRDSSSYNEQFF
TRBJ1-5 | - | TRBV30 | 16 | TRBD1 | TGTGCCTGGAGTGAGGGGGCGTACTACGGCAATCAGCCCCAGCATTTT | CAWSEGAYYGNQPQHF
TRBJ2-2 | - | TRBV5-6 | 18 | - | TGTGCCAGCAGCTTCTCCCCCGCCAGGGGTTGGGACACCGGGGAGCTGTTTTTT | CASSFSPARGWDTGELFF
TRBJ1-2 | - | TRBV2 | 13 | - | TGTGCCAGCAGTGATGTCCCATACTATGGCTACACCTTC | CASSDVPYYGYTF
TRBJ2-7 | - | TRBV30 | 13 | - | TGTGCCTGGAGTCCGGGATCTTCCTACGAGCAGTACTTC | CAWSPGSSYEQYF
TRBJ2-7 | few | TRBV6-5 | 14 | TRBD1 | TGTGCCAGCAACCCGGGACAGGCTTACTACGAGCAGTACTTC | CASNPGQAYYEQYF